These T cell receptor beta chains were read from a single sample in a study of T cell responses to AZD1222 COVID-19 vaccine. Method: immunoSEQ multiplex PCR; TCRdb's copy keeps in-frame clones and lacks some. The sample holds 150,000 or so clones, 85% to 95% seen once. The sequenced sample was peripheral blood, obtained on day 0 of AZD1222 vaccination. These receptors were obtained from an adult in good health. Both conserved end residues are part of each CDR3. Each record gives: D gene, CDR3 length, V gene, J gene, clone size, CDR3 protein, CDR3 DNA. D genes are given only for firm matches. Size is omitted from some rows. Given values are once, few, many or a class for expanded clones.

D: .
length: 17
V: TRBV15
J: TRBJ1-1
size: .
CDR3: CATSRIHKGLAYPEAFF
DNA: TGTGCCACCAGCAGGATCCACAAGGGGTTGGCGTACCCTGAAGCTTTCTTT

D: .
length: 17
V: TRBV4-3
J: TRBJ1-6
size: .
CDR3: CASSQDAQRGTNSPLHF
DNA: TGCGCCAGCAGCCAAGATGCGCAGAGAGGGACCAATTCACCCCTCCACTTT

D: TRBD1
length: 13
V: TRBV3-1/TRBV3-2
J: TRBJ1-1
size: .
CDR3: CASSQFLGTEAFF
DNA: TGTGCCAGCAGCCAATTCCTCGGGACAGAGGCTTTCTTT

D: .
length: 14
V: TRBV5-1
J: TRBJ1-1
size: .
CDR3: CASSRVAGNTEAFF
DNA: TGCGCCAGCAGCAGGGTGGCGGGGAACACTGAAGCTTTCTTT

D: .
length: 14
V: TRBV6-5
J: TRBJ1-1
size: .
CDR3: CASTYMGDRTEAFF
DNA: TGTGCCAGCACCTACATGGGGGATAGGACTGAAGCTTTCTTT

D: TRBD2
length: 14
V: TRBV6-5
J: TRBJ2-7
size: .
CDR3: CASGLAGTIYEQYF
DNA: TGTGCCAGCGGGCTAGCGGGGACAATCTACGAGCAGTACTTC

D: .
length: 15
V: TRBV7-2
J: TRBJ2-1
size: .
CDR3: CASSPRRSSYNEQFF
DNA: TGTGCCAGCAGCCCGCGACGCAGCTCCTACAATGAGCAGTTCTTC

D: .
length: 14
V: TRBV15
J: TRBJ2-7
size: once
CDR3: CATSREAGRYEQYF
DNA: TGTGCCACCAGCAGAGAGGCGGGGCGGTACGAGCAGTACTTC

D: .
length: 14
V: TRBV2
J: TRBJ1-6
size: .
CDR3: CASTRSSYNSPLHF
DNA: TGTGCCAGCACCCGGAGCTCCTATAATTCACCCCTCCACTTT

D: .
length: 15
V: TRBV30
J: TRBJ2-2
size: .
CDR3: CAWSVGLTGAGELFF
DNA: TGTGCCTGGAGTGTCGGACTAACGGGCGCCGGGGAGCTGTTTTTT